This T cell receptor (beta chain) was obtained from a study of shared clonotypes between healthy human individuals. Looking at the study overall: For every donor, three CD4 naive, three CD4 memory, two CD8 naive and one CD8 memory plates were used.

V shed 5 bases, J shed 7 bases, and the junction held 6 bases outside the gene matches. This CDR3 spans 15 amino acids. The germline V gene encodes CDR1 SGHTA and CDR2 FQGNSA. Measured with immunoSEQ multiplex PCR; TCRdb has only the in-frame clones, and not every one. This table has approximately 1.5 million clones, just under 99% appearing once. Sequencing was done on a sample of naive CD4+ T cells sorted from blood. The sample's subset: CD45RA+ positively selected. The chain links TRBV7-2 to TRBJ1-5; 12 bases match TRBD1. This receptor was obtained from a man younger than 40 in good health. The CDR3 protein is CASSPGGTGGQPQHF. CDR3 DNA sequence: TGTGCCAGCAGCCCTGGAGGGACAGGGGGCCAGCCCCAGCATTTT.